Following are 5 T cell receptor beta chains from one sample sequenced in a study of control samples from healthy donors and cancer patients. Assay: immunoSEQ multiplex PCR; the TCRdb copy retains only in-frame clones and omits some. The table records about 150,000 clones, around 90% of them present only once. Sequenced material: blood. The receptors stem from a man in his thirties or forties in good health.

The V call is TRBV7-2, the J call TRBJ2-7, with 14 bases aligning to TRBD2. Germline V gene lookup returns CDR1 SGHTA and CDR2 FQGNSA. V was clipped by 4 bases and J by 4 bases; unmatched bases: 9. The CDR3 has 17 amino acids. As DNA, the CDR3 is TGTGCCAGCAGCTCCCGGAAAGGGACTAGCGGGAGATACGAGCAGTACTTC. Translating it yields CASSSRKGTSGRYEQYF.

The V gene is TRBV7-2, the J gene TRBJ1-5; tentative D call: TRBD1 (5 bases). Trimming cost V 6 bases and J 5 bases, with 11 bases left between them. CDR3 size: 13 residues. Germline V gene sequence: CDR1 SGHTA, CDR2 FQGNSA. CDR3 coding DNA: TGTGCCAGCAGTCTCTGGGGGGATCAGCCCCAGCATTTT. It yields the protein CASSLWGDQPQHF.

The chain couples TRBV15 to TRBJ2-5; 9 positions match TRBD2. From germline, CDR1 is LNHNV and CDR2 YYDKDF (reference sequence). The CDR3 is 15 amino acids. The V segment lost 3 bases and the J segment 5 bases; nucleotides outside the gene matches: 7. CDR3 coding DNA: TGTGCCACCAGCAGTCGGCGGGGGGGCGTTGAGACCCAGTACTTC. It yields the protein CATSSRRGGVETQYF. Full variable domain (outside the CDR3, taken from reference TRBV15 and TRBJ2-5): DAMVIQNPRYQVTQFGKPVTLSCSQTLNHNVMYWYQQKSSQAPKLLFHYYDKDFNNEADTPDNFQSRRPNTSFCFLDIRSPGLGDTAMYLCATSSRRGGVETQYFGPGTRLLVL.

The CDR3 DNA sequence: TGTGCCAGCAGCCCTGGGCGGGGATGGGATTCACCCCTCCACTTT. It codes for CASSPGRGWDSPLHF. The V call is TRBV5-8, the J call TRBJ1-6; no definite D call. V shed 4 bases and J shed 8 bases, with 16 bases lying between them. The CDR3 is 15 residues long. Looked up from germline, CDR1 is SGHTS and CDR2 is YDEGEE.

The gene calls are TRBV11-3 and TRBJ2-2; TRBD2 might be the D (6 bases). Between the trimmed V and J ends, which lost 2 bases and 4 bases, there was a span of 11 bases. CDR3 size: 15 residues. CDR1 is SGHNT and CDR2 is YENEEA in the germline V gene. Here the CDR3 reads CASSLIGSVTGELFF. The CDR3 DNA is TGTGCCAGCAGCTTAATCGGGAGTGTCACCGGGGAGCTGTTTTTT.